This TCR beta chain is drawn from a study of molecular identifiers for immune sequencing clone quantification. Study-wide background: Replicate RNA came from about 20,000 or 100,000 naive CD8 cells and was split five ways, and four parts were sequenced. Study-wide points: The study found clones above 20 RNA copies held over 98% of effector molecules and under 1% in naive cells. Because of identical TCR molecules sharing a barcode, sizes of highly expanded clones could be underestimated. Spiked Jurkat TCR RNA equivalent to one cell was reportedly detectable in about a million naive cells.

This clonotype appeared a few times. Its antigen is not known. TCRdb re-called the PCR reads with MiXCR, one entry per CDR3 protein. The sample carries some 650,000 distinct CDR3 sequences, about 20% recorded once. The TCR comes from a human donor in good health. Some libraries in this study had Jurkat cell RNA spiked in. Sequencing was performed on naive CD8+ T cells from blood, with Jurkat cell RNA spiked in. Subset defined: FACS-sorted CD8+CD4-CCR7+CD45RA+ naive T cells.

CDR3 DNA: TGCAGCGTTGAAGATCTTGGGACAGGGGGCTACAATGAGCAGTTCTTC. Translating gives CSVEDLGTGGYNEQFF. This sequence joins TRBV29-1 and TRBJ2-1; 11 bases map to TRBD1. The J segment lost 3 bases and the V segment lost 0 bases, leaving 4 bases of the junction unmatched. The CDR3 runs 16 residues. Germline lookup yields CDR1 SQVTM and CDR2 ANQGSEA.